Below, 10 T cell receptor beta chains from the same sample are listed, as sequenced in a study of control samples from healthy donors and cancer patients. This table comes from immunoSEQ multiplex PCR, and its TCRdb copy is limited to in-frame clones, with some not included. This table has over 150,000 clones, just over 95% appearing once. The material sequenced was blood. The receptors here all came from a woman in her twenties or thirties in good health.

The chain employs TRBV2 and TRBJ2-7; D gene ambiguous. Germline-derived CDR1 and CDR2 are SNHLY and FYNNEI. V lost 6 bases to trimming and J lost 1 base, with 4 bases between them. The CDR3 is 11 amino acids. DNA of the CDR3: TGTGCCAGCAGCCATTCCTACGAGCAGTACTTC. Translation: CASSHSYEQYF.

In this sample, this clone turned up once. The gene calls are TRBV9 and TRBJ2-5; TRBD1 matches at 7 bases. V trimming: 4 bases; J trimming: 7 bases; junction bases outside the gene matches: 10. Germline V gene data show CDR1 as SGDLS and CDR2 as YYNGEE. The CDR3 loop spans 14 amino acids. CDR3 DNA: TGTGCCAGCAGCCCTTACAGGGGTCCTGGGACCCAGTACTTC. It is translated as CASSPYRGPGTQYF.

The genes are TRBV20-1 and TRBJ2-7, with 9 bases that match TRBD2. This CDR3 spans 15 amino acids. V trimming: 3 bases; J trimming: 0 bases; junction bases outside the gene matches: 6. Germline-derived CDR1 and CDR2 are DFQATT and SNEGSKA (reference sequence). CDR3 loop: CSASPASGVSYEQYF. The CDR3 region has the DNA TGCAGTGCTAGTCCGGCTAGCGGGGTCTCCTACGAGCAGTACTTC.

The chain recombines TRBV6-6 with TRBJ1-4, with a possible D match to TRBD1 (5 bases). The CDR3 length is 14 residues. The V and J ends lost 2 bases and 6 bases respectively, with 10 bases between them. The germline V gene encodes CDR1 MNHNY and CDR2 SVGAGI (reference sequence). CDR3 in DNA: TGTGCCAGCAGTTACGGGGGGTTTCATGAAAAACTGTTTTTT. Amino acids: CASSYGGFHEKLFF.

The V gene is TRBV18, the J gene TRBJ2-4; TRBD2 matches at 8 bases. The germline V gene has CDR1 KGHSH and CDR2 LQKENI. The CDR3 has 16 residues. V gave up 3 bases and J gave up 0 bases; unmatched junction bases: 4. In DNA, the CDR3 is TGTGCCAGCTCACCCGGGGGGGCACTAGCCAAAAACATTCAGTACTTC. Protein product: CASSPGGALAKNIQYF.

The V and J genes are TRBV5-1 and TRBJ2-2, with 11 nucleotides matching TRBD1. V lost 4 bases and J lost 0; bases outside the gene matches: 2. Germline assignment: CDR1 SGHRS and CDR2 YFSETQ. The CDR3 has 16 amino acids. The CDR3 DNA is TGCGCCAGCAGCGGGGACAGGGGGTCGAACACCGGGGAGCTGTTTTTT. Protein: CASSGDRGSNTGELFF.

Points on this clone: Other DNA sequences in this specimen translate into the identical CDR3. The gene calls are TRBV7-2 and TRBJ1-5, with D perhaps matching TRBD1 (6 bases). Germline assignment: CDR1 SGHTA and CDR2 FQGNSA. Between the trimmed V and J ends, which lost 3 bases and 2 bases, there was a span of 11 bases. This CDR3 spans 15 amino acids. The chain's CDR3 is CASSLGRGGNQPQHF. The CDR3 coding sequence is TGTGCCAGCAGCTTGGGCAGGGGTGGCAATCAGCCCCAGCATTTT.

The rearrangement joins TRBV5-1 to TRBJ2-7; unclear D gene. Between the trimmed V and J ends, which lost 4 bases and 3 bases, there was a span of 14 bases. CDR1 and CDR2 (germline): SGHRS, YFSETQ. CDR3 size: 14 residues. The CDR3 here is CASSRPDGGYEQYF. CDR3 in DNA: TGCGCCAGCAGCCGCCCGGACGGCGGCTACGAGCAGTACTTC.

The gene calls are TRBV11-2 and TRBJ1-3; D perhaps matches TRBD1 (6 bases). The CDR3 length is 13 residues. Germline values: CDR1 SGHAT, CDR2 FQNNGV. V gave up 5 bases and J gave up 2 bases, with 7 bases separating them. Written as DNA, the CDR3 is TGTGCCAGCAGCACAGGGCCTGGAAACACCATATATTTT. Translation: CASSTGPGNTIYF.

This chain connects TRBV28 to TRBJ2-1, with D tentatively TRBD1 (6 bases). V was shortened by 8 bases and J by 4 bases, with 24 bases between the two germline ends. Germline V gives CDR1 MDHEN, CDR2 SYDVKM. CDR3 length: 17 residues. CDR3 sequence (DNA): TGTGCCAGCTCCCCTGTGGGGGCGGCAGGCGATTACAATGAGCAGTTCTTC. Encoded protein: CASSPVGAAGDYNEQFF.